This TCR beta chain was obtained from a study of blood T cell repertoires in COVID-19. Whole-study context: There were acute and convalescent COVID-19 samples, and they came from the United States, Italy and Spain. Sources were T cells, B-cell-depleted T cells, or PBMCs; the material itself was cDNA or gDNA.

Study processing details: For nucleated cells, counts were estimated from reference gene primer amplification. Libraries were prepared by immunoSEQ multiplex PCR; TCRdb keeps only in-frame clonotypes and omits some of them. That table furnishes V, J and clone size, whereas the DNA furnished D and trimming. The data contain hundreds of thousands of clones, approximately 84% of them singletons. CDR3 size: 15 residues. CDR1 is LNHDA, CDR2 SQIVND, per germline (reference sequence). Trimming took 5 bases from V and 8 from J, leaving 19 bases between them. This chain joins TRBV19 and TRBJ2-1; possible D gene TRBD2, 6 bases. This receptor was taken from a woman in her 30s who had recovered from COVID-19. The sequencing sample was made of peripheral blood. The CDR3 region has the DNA TGTGCCAGTAGTCCAGGGACTGCCCCCTCGGATGAGCAGTTCTTC. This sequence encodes CASSPGTAPSDEQFF.